The rows below give T cell receptor beta chains drawn from one sample of a study of Graves' ophthalmopathy and Graves' hyperthyroidism. TCRdb used MiXCR to reprocess the multiplex PCR reads, holding one entry per CDR3 protein. The sample shows hundreds of thousands of distinct CDR3 sequences, roughly 20% of them seen only once. What was sequenced was peripheral blood. The source of these receptors is a woman younger than 35 with stable Graves' hyperthyroidism. Some clones in this sample may be carry-over from other donors' samples. The CDR3 runs from the conserved cysteine through the conserved F or W. The D gene is left open where the match is weak. The size entry is marked missing in some rows and otherwise reads once, few, many or a size class.

NA,TRBV4-3,TRBJ2-5,NA,CASSRDAYSGERVPETQYF,TGCGCCAGCAGCCGGGACGCTTATAGCGGAGAGCGGGTCCCAGAGACCCAGTACTTC
many,TRBV6-4,TRBJ1-1,TRBD1,CASSDGTGAEAFF,TGTGCCAGCAGTGACGGGACAGGGGCTGAAGCTTTCTTT
many,TRBV20-1,TRBJ2-7,TRBD1,CSALDRGPYEQYF,TGCAGTGCCCTGGACAGGGGACCATACGAGCAGTACTTC
many,TRBV12-3/TRBV12-4,TRBJ1-1,NA,CASSQAFRFVEAFF,TGTGCCAGCAGCCAAGCTTTTAGGTTCGTCGAAGCTTTCTTT
many,TRBV6-2/TRBV6-3,TRBJ2-5,TRBD2,CASREVGGEQTQYF,TGTGCCAGCAGGGAAGTGGGGGGGGAACAGACCCAGTACTTC
many,TRBV6-2/TRBV6-3,TRBJ1-5,TRBD1,CASIKSLTGLNQPQHF,TGTGCCAGCATCAAATCCCTGACAGGGCTCAATCAGCCCCAGCATTTT
NA,TRBV29-1,TRBJ2-7,TRBD1,CSVSRRTGGYEQYF,TGCAGCGTTTCCCGACGGACAGGGGGATACGAGCAGTACTTC
many,TRBV7-2,TRBJ2-5,NA,CASSREREETQYF,TGTGCCAGCAGCCGGGAACGGGAAGAGACCCAGTACTTC
many,TRBV6-1,TRBJ1-2,NA,CASRPGGEHGYTF,TGTGCCAGCCGTCCCGGCGGAGAGCATGGCTACACCTTC
once,TRBV7-6,TRBJ1-5,NA,CASSLLPGPGGQPQHF,TGTGCCAGCAGCTTACTCCCAGGGCCAGGTGGTCAGCCCCAGCATTTT
many,TRBV6-1,TRBJ1-2,NA,CASRTEAYGYTF,TGTGCCAGCAGGACAGAGGCGTATGGCTACACCTTC
few,TRBV20-1,TRBJ1-5,TRBD1,CSARDRDSHNQPQHF,TGCAGTGCTAGAGACCGGGACAGTCACAATCAGCCCCAGCATTTT
many,TRBV19,TRBJ1-5,TRBD1,CASSMGQPNQPQHF,TGTGCCAGTAGTATGGGACAGCCCAATCAGCCCCAGCATTTT
few,TRBV20-1,TRBJ2-5,NA,CSARDSTGETQYF,TGCAGTGCTAGAGATAGCACAGGGGAGACCCAGTACTTC
many,TRBV25-1,TRBJ1-2,NA,CAISDSYYGYTF,TGTGCCATTTCGGACAGTTACTATGGCTACACCTTC
many,TRBV7-9,TRBJ1-3,NA,CASSFIQGLGNTIYF,TGTGCCAGCAGCTTCATACAGGGCCTGGGAAACACCATATATTTT